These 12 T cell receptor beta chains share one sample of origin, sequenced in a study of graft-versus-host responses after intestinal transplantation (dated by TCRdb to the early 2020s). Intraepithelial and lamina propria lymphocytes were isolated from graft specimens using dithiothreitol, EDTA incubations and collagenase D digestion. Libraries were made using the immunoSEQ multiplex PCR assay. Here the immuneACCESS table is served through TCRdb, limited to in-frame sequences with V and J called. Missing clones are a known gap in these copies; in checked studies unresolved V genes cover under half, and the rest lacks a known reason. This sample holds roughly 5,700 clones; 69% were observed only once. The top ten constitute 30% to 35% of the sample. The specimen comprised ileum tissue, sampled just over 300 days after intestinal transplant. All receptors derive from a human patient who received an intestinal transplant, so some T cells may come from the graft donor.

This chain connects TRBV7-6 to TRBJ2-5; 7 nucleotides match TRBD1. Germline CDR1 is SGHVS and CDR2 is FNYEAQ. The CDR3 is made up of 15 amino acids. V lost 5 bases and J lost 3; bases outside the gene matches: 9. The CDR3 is CASSHRGLTEETQYF. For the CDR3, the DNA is TGTGCCAGCAGCCACAGGGGCCTGACCGAAGAGACCCAGTACTTC. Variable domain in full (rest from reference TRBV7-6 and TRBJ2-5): GAGVSQSPRYKVTKRGQDVALRCDPISGHVSLYWYRQALGQGPEFLTYFNYEAQQDKSGLPNDRFSAERPEGSISTLTIQRTEQRDSAMYRCASSHRGLTEETQYFGPGTRLLVL.

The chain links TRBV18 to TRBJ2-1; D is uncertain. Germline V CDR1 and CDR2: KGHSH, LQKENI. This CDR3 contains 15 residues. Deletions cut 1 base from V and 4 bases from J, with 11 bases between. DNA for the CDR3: TGTGCCAGCTCACCACGCGCGGACGGGTACAATGAGCAGTTCTTC. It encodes CASSPRADGYNEQFF. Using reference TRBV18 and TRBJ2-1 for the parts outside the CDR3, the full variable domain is NAGVMQNPRHLVRRRGQEARLRCSPMKGHSHVYWYRQLPEEGLKFMVYLQKENIIDESGMPKERFSAEFPKEGPSILRIQQVVRGDSAAYFCASSPRADGYNEQFFGPGTRLTVL.

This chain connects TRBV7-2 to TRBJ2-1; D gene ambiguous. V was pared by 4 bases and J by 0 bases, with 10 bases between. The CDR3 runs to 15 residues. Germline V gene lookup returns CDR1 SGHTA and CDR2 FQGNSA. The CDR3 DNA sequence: TGTGCCAGCAGCTCGCCATCGAGCTCCTACAATGAGCAGTTCTTC. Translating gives CASSSPSSSYNEQFF.

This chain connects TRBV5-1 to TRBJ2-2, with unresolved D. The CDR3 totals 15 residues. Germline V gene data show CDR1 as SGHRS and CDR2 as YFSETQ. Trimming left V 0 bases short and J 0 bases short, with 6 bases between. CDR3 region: CASSLGPSNTGELFF. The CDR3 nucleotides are TGCGCCAGCAGCTTGGGGCCATCGAACACCGGGGAGCTGTTTTTT.

CDR3 in DNA: TGCAGCGTTGATAGGGACGGCCTTAACTATGGCTACACCTTC. It codes for CSVDRDGLNYGYTF. V and J are TRBV29-1 and TRBJ1-2, with D perhaps matching TRBD1 (5 bases). The germline CDR1 and CDR2 sequences are SQVTM and ANQGSEA. The CDR3 sequence is 14 residues long. V lost 3 bases and J 1 base, leaving 12 bases between the germline ends.

CDR3 amino acids: CASSLGSYEQYF. The DNA of the CDR3 is TGTGCCAGCAGTTTGGGATCCTACGAGCAGTACTTC. The rearrangement links TRBV2 to TRBJ2-7; D is unresolved. Germline CDR1 reads SNHLY; CDR2 reads FYNNEI. The CDR3 length is 12 residues. The V end lost 5 bases, the J end lost 1 base, and 6 bases lay between the germline ends.

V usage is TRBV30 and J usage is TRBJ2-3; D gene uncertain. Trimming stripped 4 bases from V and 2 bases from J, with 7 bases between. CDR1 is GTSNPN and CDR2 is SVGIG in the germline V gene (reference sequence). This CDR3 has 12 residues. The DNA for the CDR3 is TGTGCCTGGAAGCAGGCCACAGATACGCAGTATTTT. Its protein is CAWKQATDTQYF. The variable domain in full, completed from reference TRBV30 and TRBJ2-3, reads SQTIHQWPATLVQPVGSPLSLECTVEGTSNPNLYWYRQAAGRGLQLLFYSVGIGQISSEVPQNLSASRPQDRQFILSSKKLLLSDSGFYLCAWKQATDTQYFGPGTRLTVL.

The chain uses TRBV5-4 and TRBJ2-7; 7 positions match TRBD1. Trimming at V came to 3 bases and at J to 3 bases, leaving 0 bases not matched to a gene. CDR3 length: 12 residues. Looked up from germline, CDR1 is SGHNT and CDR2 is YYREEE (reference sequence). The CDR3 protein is CASSWDSYEQYF. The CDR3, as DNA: TGTGCCAGCAGCTGGGACAGCTACGAGCAGTACTTC. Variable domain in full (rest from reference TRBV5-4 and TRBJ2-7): ETGVTQSPTHLIKTRGQQVTLRCSSQSGHNTVSWYQQALGQGPQFIFQYYREEENGRGNFPPRFSGLQFPNYSSELNVNALELDDSALYLCASSWDSYEQYFGPGTRLTVT.

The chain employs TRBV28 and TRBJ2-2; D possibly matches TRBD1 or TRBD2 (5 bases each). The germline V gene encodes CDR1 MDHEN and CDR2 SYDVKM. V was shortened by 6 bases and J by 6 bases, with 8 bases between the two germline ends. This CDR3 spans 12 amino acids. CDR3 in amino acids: CASSRGAGELFF. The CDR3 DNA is TGTGCCAGCAGCCGGGGCGCCGGGGAGCTGTTTTTT.

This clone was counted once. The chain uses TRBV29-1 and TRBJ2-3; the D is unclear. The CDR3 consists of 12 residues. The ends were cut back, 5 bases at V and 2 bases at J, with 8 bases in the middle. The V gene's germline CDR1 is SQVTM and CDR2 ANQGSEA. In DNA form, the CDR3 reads TGCAGCGTTTTGGGATACACAGATACGCAGTATTTT. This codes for CSVLGYTDTQYF.

The chain's CDR3 is CASPPRVGKDTEAFF. CDR3 nucleotides: TGTGCCAGCCCTCCCCGAGTAGGGAAGGACACTGAAGCTTTCTTT. The rearrangement links TRBV28 to TRBJ1-1; D is undetermined. Germline CDR1 reads MDHEN; CDR2 reads SYDVKM. Trimming cost V 8 bases and J 3 bases, with 19 bases left between them. The CDR3 length is 15 residues.

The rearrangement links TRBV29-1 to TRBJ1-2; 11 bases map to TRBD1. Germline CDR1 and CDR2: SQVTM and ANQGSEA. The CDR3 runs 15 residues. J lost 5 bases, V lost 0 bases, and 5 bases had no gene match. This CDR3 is CSVEDEDRGLYGYTF. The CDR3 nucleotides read TGCAGCGTTGAAGACGAGGACAGGGGGCTATATGGCTACACCTTC. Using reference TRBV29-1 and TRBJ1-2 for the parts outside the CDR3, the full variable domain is SAVISQKPSRDICQRGTSLTIQCQVDSQVTMMFWYRQQPGQSLTLIATANQGSEATYESGFVIDKFPISRPNLTFSTLTVSNMSPEDSSIYLCSVEDEDRGLYGYTFGSGTRLTVV.